The entry below gives a single TCR beta chain sequence along with its context. Its target is not known. This record belongs to a study of identical twins. Findings and caveats of the study: Cord blood beta clonotypes that were abundant carried fewer insertions, and memory repertoires showed no such trend. It was out-of-frame TCR alpha sharing in monozygotic twins that models underestimated. Cross-sectional statistics, not tracking of the same donors, supported the conclusions.

Unique molecular identifiers were in the cDNA, with template-switch universal primer binding. MiXCR was run by TCRdb on the 5' RACE reads, yielding one entry per CDR3 protein. The data show 450,000 or so distinct CDR3 sequences, with 13% to 15% seen just once and about 0.53% held by the top ten. Per the germline V gene, CDR1 is MNHNS and CDR2 is SASEGT. Trimming took 6 bases from V and 2 from J; bases not matched to a gene: 8. The CDR3 runs to 15 residues. This sample was also put to use in a study of yellow fever vaccine responses in identical twins.

The sequence was collected from a woman aged 18 to 35 in good health. The specimen was CD4+ T cells sorted from blood. This chain joins TRBV6-1 and TRBJ2-3; 7 nucleotides line up with TRBD1. Here the CDR3 DNA reads TGTGCCAGCAGACTCACAGGGGTCCTCACAGATACGCAGTATTTT. Its protein is CASRLTGVLTDTQYF.